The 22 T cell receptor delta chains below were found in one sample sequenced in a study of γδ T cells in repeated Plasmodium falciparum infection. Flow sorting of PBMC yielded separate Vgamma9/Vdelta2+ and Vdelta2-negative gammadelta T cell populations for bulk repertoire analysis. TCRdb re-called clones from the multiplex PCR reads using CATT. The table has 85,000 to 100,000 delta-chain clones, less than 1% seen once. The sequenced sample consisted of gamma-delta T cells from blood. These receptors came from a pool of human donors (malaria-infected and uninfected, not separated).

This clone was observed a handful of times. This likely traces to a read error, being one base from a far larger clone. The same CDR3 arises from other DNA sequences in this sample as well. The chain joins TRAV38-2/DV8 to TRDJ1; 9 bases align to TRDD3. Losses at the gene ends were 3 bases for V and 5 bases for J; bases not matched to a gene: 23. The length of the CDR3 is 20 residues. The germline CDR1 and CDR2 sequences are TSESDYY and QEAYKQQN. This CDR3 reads CAYRTTSFRRTGGRTDKLIF. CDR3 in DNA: TGTGCTTATAGGACTACTTCCTTTCGCCGTACTGGGGGACGAACTGATAAACTCATCTTT.

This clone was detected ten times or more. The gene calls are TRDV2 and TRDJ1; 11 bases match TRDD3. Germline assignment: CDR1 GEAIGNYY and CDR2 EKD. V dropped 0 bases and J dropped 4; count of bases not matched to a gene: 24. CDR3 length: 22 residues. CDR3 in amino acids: CACDTIEGQLGDNTNGGDKLIF. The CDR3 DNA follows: TGTGCCTGTGACACCATAGAGGGCCAACTGGGGGATAACACCAATGGAGGCGATAAACTCATCTTT.

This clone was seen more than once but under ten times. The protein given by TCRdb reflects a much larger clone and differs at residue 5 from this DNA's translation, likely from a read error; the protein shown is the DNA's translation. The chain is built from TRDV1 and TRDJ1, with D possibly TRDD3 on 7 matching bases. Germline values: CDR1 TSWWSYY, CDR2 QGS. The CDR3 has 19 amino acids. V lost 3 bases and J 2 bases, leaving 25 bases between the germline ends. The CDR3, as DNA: TGTGCTCTTGGGGACTGTATCCTACAGATACCGGGGGATACCGATAAACTCATCTTT. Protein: CALGDCILQIPGDTDKLIF.

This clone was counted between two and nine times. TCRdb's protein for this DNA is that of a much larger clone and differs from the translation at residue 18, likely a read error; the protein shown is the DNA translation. This CDR3 reads CACDTKGIRDLSWDTRQVFF. For the CDR3, the DNA is TGTGCCTGTGACACTAAGGGGATCCGTGACCTCTCCTGGGACACCCGACAGGTGTTTTTC. V gene assignment gives TRDV2, but the J gene was left uncalled; the table gives TRDD3 as D, unverified against the DNA. The CDR3 runs 20 residues. Per the germline V gene, CDR1 is GEAIGNYY and CDR2 is EKD.

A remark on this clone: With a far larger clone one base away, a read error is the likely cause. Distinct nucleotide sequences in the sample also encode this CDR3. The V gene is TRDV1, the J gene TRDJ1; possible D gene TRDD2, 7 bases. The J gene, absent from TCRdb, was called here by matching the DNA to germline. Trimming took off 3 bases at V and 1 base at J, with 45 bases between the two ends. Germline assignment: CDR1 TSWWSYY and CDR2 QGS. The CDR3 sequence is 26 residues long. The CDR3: CALGERHIPSSWVLGDQPAFTDKLIF. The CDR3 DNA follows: TGTGCTCTTGGGGAGCGCCACATTCCTTCCTCTTGGGTACTAGGGGATCAGCCCGCTTTCACCGATAAACTCATCTTT.

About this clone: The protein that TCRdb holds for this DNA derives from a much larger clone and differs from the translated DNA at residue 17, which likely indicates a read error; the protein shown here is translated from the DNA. This CDR3 reads CALGRCVFRWGITDKLTF. The CDR3 nucleotides are TGTGCTCTTGGAAGATGTGTGTTCCGCTGGGGGATAACCGATAAACTCACCTTT. There is no J gene call, but TRDV1 is given as the V gene; the table's D call, TRDD3, has no DNA check behind it. Germline CDR1 TSWWSYY, CDR2 QGS. This CDR3 has 18 amino acids.

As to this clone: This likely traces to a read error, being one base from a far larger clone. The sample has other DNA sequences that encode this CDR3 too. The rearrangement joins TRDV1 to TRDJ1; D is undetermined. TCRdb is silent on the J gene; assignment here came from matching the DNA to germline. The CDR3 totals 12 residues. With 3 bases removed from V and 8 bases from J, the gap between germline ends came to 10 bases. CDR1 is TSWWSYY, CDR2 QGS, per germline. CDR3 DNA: TGTGCTCTTGGGGAGCGGGGCCACAAACTCATCTTT. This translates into CALGERGHKLIF.

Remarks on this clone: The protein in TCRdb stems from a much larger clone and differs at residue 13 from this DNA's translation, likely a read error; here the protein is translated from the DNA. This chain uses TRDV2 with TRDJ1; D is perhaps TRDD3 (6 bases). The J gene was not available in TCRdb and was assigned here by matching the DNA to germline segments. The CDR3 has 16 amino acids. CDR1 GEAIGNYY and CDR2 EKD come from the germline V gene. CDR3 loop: CACDPLGGGHTDELIF. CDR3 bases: TGTGCCTGTGATCCCCTTGGTGGGGGTCACACCGATGAACTCATCTTT.

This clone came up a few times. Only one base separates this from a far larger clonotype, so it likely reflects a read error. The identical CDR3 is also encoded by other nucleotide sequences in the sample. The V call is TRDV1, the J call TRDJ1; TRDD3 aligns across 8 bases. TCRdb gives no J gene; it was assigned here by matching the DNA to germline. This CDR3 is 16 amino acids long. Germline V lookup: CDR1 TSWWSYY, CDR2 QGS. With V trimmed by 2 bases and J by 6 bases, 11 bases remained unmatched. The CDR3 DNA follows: TGTGCTCTTGGGGAAATGGGTGGGGGATCGCTCCATAAACTCATCTTT. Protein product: CALGEMGGGSLHKLIF.

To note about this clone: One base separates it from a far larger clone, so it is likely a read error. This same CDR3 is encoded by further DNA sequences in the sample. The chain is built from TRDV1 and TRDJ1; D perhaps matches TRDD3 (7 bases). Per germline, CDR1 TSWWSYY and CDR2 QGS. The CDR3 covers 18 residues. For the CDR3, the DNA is TGTGCTCTTGGGGTCCCACTTCCTCCGTTCTCTGGGGGCGATAAACTCATCTTC. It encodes CALGVPLPPFSGGDKLIF.

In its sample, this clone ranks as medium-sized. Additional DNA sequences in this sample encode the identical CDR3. CDR3 nucleotide sequence: TGTGCCTGTGACACCGGAAACTGGGGGATACGCGCCTGGGACACCCGACAGATGTTTTTC. Translated, it gives CACDTGNWGIRAWDTRQMFF. The chain recombines TRDV2 with TRDJ3, with 13 bases matching TRDD3. Germline V gives CDR1 GEAIGNYY, CDR2 EKD. This CDR3 is built from 20 residues. Unmatched junction bases numbered 6, after V lost 0 bases and J lost 2 bases.

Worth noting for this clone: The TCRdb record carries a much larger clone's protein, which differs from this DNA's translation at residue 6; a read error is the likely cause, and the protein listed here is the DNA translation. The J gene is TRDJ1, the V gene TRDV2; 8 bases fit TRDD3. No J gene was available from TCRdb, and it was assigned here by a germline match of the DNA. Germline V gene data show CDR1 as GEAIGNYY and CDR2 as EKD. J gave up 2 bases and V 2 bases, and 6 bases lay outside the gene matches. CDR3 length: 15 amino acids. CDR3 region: CACDNRGDKTDKLIF. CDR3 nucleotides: TGTGCCTGTGACAATCGGGGGGATAAGACCGATAAACTCATCTTT.

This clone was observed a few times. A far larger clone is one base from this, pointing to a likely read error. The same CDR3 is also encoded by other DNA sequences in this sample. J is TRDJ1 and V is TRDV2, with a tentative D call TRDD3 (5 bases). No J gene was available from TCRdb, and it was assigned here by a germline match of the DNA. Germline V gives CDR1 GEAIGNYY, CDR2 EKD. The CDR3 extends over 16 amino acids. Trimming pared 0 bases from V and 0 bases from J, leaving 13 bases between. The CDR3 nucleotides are TGTGCCTGTGACACCCTTGGGGACCAGTACACCGATAAACTCATCTTT. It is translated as CACDTLGDQYTDKLIF.

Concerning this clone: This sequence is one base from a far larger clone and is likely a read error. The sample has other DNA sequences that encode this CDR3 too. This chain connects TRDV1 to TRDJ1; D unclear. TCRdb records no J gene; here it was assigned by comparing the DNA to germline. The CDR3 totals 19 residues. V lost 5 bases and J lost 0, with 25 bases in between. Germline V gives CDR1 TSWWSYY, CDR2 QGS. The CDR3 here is CALGTSIPTVWEYTDKLIF. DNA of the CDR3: TGTGCTCTTGGGACCTCTATTCCCACAGTGTGGGAGTACACCGATAAACTCATCTTT.

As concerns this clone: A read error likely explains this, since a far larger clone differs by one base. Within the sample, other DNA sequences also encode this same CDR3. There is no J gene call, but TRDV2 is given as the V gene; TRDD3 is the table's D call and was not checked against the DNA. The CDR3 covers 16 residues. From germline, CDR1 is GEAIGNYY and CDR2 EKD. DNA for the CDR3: TGTGCCTGTGACACGAGGCTGGGGGATTACACCGATAAACTAATCTTT. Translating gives CACDTRLGDYTDKLIF.

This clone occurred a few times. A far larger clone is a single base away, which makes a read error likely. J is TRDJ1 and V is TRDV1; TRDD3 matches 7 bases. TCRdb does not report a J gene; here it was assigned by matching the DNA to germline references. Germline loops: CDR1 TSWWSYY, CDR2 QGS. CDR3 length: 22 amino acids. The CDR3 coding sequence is TGCGCTCTTGGGGAACTAGAAAACGAGCTAGTCTGGACTGGGGATCCGGGATATAAACTCATCTTT. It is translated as CALGELENELVWTGDPGYKLIF.

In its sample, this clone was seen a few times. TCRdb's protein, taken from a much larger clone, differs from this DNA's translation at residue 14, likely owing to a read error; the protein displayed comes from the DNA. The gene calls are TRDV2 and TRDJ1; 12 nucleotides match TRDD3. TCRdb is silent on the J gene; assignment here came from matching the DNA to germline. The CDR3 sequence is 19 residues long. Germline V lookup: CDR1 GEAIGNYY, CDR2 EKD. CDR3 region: CACDTTPVLGDTAADKLIF. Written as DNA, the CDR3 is TGCGCCTGTGACACCACTCCCGTACTGGGGGATACTGCCGCCGATAAACTCATCTTT.

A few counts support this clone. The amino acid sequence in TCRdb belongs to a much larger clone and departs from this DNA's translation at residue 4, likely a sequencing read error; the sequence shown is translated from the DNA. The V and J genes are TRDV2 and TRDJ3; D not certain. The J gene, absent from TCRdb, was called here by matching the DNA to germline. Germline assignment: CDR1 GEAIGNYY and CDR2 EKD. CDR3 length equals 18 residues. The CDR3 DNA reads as TGTGCCTGTAACACCGTTACTAAAAGCTCCTGGGACACCCGACAGATGTTTTTC. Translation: CACNTVTKSSWDTRQMFF.

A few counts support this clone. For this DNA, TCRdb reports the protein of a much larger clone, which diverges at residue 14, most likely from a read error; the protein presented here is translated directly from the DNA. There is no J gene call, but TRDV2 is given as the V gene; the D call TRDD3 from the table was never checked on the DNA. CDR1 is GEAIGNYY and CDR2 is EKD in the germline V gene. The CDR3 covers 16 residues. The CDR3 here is CACAAVGDRISDKPIF. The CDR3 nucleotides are TGTGCCTGTGCGGCCGTGGGGGATAGGATATCCGATAAACCCATCTTT.

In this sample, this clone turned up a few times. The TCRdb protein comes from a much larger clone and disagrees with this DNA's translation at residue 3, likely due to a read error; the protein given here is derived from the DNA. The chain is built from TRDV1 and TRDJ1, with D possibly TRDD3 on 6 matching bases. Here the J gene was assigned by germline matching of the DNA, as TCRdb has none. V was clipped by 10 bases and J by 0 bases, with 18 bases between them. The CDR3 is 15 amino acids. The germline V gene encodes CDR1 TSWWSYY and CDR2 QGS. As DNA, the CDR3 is TGTGCTCACGGGCCGCTGGGGTTGTACACCGATAAACTCATCTTT. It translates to CAHGPLGLYTDKLIF.

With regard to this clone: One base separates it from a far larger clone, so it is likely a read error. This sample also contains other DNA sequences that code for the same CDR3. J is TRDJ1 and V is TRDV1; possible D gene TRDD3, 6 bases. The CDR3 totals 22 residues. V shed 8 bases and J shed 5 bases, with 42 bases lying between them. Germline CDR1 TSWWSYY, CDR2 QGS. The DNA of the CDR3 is TGTGCTCTTAACAATTTAAGGGAGGCCTCCCGGAGCGGGGATGGAGGGACTGATAAACTCATCTTT. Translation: CALNNLREASRSGDGGTDKLIF.

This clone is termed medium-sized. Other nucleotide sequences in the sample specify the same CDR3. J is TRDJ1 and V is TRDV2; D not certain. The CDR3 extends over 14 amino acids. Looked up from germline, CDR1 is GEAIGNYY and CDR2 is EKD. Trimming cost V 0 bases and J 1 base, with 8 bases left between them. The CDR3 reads CACDTRGPTDKLIF. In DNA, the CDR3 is TGTGCCTGTGACACCCGGGGCCCCACCGATAAACTCATCTTT.